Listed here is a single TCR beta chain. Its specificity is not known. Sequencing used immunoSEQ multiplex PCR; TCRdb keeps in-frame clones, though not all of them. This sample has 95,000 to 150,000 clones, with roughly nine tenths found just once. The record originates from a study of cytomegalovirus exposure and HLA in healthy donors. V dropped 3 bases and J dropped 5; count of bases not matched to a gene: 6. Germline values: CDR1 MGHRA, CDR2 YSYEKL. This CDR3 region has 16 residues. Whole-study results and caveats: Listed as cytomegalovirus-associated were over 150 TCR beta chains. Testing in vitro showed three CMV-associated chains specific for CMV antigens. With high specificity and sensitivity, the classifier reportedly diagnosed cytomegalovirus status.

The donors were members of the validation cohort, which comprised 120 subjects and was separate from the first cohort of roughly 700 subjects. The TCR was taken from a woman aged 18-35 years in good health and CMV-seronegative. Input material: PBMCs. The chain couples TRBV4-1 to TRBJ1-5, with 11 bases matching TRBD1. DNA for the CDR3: TGCGCCAGCAGCCATACACCGGGACAGGGGGATCAGCCCCAGCATTTT. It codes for CASSHTPGQGDQPQHF.